The present T cell receptor beta chain was sequenced within a study of a mutant IDH1 vaccine in newly diagnosed glioma. The wider study: Vaccines were begun 4-6 weeks after radiotherapy alone, or with temozolomide cycles. Most had both radiotherapy and temozolomide beforehand; others had only one.

General observations from the study: No link was apparently found between pseudoprogression and changes in top peripheral T cell clonotypes.

This clone was found once. Its antigen remains unknown. Specified time point: week 35, safety follow-up. A 20-mer mutant IDH1 peptide at 300 ug was injected subcutaneously with topical imiquimod. Germline assignment: CDR1 MNHNY and CDR2 SVGAGI (reference sequence). The CDR3 covers 10 residues. Unmatched junction bases numbered 2, after V lost 10 bases and J lost 8 bases. Here immunoSEQ multiplex PCR was the method, and the copy in TCRdb shows in-frame clones only, minus some. The repertoire holds about 31,000 clones, with 81% as singletons. The sequences come from PBMCs, collected from a glioma patient whose treatment included an IDH1 peptide vaccine. The TCR sequence derives from a man aged 30 to 39 with glioma. This chain links TRBV6-6 with TRBJ2-1, with 7 bases identical to TRBD2. The CDR3 nucleotides are TGTGCCACCCGGGGGGATGAGCAGTTCTTC. This codes for CATRGDEQFF.